This is a list of T cell receptor beta chains from one sample in a study of shared clonotypes between healthy human individuals. Libraries were prepared by immunoSEQ multiplex PCR; TCRdb keeps only in-frame clonotypes and omits some of them. The sample holds some 500,000 clones; about 96% are singletons and the top ten take 0.05% to 0.08%. The material sequenced was naive CD4+ T cells sorted from blood. These receptors came from a woman between 25 and 40 years old in good health. Each CDR3 is given with its conserved first and last residue. The order of the fields is clone size, D gene, V gene, J gene, CDR3 DNA, CDR3 protein. D genes are given only for firm matches. The listing skips clone size in some rows; elsewhere it reads once, few, many or a size class.

clone size: once
D gene: TRBD2
V gene: TRBV6-5
J gene: TRBJ2-3
CDR3 DNA: TGTGCCAGCGGGAGGGAACTAAGCACAGATACGCAGTATTTT
CDR3 protein: CASGRELSTDTQYF

clone size: .
D gene: .
V gene: TRBV5-6
J gene: TRBJ2-2
CDR3 DNA: TGTGCCAGCAGCTTAGAGACCGGGGAGCTGTTTTTT
CDR3 protein: CASSLETGELFF

clone size: .
D gene: .
V gene: TRBV6-6
J gene: TRBJ2-6
CDR3 DNA: TGTGCCAGCAGTTACGTTCAGGCTGGGGCCAACGTCCTGACTTTC
CDR3 protein: CASSYVQAGANVLTF

clone size: .
D gene: TRBD1
V gene: TRBV7-2
J gene: TRBJ1-1
CDR3 DNA: TGTGCCAGCAGCCATGGTACAGGGGGCAGGACTGAAGCTTTCTTT
CDR3 protein: CASSHGTGGRTEAFF

clone size: .
D gene: .
V gene: TRBV2
J gene: TRBJ1-4
CDR3 DNA: TGTGCCAGCAGTGAAGGTGTAGTTGAAAAACTGTTTTTT
CDR3 protein: CASSEGVVEKLFF

clone size: .
D gene: .
V gene: TRBV7-9
J gene: TRBJ2-1
CDR3 DNA: TGTGCCAGCAGCCCCCCCCGCTCCTACAATGAGCAGTTCTTC
CDR3 protein: CASSPPRSYNEQFF

clone size: .
D gene: .
V gene: TRBV6-1
J gene: TRBJ2-7
CDR3 DNA: TGTGCCAGCAGTGCCCCTATGAGTCCGACCTACGAGCAGTACTTC
CDR3 protein: CASSAPMSPTYEQYF

clone size: few
D gene: .
V gene: TRBV27
J gene: TRBJ1-5
CDR3 DNA: TGTGCCAGCAAGCGGACAGACTATAGCAATCAGCCCCAGCATTTT
CDR3 protein: CASKRTDYSNQPQHF

clone size: .
D gene: TRBD2
V gene: TRBV10-1
J gene: TRBJ2-7
CDR3 DNA: TGCGCCAGCAGTTCGGCGGGAGGGCCTCGGCAGTACTTC
CDR3 protein: CASSSAGGPRQYF

clone size: .
D gene: .
V gene: TRBV6-5
J gene: TRBJ2-7
CDR3 DNA: TGTGCCAGCAGTCACACCTACGAGCAGTACTTC
CDR3 protein: CASSHTYEQYF

clone size: once
D gene: TRBD1
V gene: TRBV7-3
J gene: TRBJ1-2
CDR3 DNA: TGTGCCAGCAGCCCTACCGGGACAGAAACCTATGGCTACACCTTC
CDR3 protein: CASSPTGTETYGYTF

clone size: once
D gene: TRBD2
V gene: TRBV6-1
J gene: TRBJ2-3
CDR3 DNA: TGTGCCAGCAGTGAAGCGCTAGCGGGAGGCACAGATACGCAGTATTTT
CDR3 protein: CASSEALAGGTDTQYF

clone size: .
D gene: .
V gene: TRBV5-1
J gene: TRBJ1-1
CDR3 DNA: TGCGCCAGCAGCTTGGATGGGACGGAGAACACTGAAGCTTTCTTT
CDR3 protein: CASSLDGTENTEAFF

clone size: .
D gene: .
V gene: TRBV19
J gene: TRBJ2-7
CDR3 DNA: TGTGCCAGTAGTATAGCGGGTGCCTCCTACGAGCAGTACTTC
CDR3 protein: CASSIAGASYEQYF

clone size: .
D gene: .
V gene: TRBV2
J gene: TRBJ1-4
CDR3 DNA: TGTGCCAGCAGTGGTGTCGGACGGAGCACAACTAATGAAAAACTGTTTTTT
CDR3 protein: CASSGVGRSTTNEKLFF

clone size: .
D gene: .
V gene: TRBV7-6
J gene: TRBJ1-5
CDR3 DNA: TGTGCCAGCAGCTTAGGTGTTGGAGTCAGCCGCTATAGCAATCAGCCCCAGCATTTT
CDR3 protein: CASSLGVGVSRYSNQPQHF

clone size: .
D gene: TRBD1
V gene: TRBV2
J gene: TRBJ1-3
CDR3 DNA: TGTGCCAGCAGTTCCCAGGGGGCAATTTCTGGAAACACCATATATTTT
CDR3 protein: CASSSQGAISGNTIYF

clone size: once
D gene: TRBD1
V gene: TRBV2
J gene: TRBJ2-7
CDR3 DNA: TGTGCCAGCAGTGTGGAGACAGGGCCCTACGAGCAGTACTTC
CDR3 protein: CASSVETGPYEQYF

clone size: .
D gene: .
V gene: TRBV19
J gene: TRBJ2-5
CDR3 DNA: TGTGCCAGTAGTATGGTCAGGTGGGAGACCCAGTACTTC
CDR3 protein: CASSMVRWETQYF

clone size: .
D gene: .
V gene: TRBV7-2
J gene: TRBJ2-1
CDR3 DNA: TGTGCCAGCAGCTTAAGGGGTGTCAACAATGAGCAGTTCTTC
CDR3 protein: CASSLRGVNNEQFF

clone size: .
D gene: TRBD1
V gene: TRBV12-5
J gene: TRBJ2-7
CDR3 DNA: TGTGCTAGTGGTCCTCCGGGACAGCAATGGGGCAACGGCCACGAGCAGTACTTC
CDR3 protein: CASGPPGQQWGNGHEQYF

clone size: .
D gene: .
V gene: TRBV4-2
J gene: TRBJ2-1
CDR3 DNA: TGTGCCAGCAGCCAAGTAGCAAGCGCCTACAATGAGCAGTTCTTC
CDR3 protein: CASSQVASAYNEQFF

clone size: .
D gene: .
V gene: TRBV18
J gene: TRBJ1-1
CDR3 DNA: TGTGCCAGCTCACGTGACAGCCCTAAAGCTTTCTTT
CDR3 protein: CASSRDSPKAFF

clone size: .
D gene: TRBD1
V gene: TRBV11-2
J gene: TRBJ1-6
CDR3 DNA: TGTGCCAGCAGCTCCGCCCGACAGGGACGAGCTTCACCCCTCCACTTT
CDR3 protein: CASSSARQGRASPLHF

clone size: .
D gene: TRBD1
V gene: TRBV28
J gene: TRBJ1-1
CDR3 DNA: TGTGCCAGCAGTCAAAACAGGGGCGTGGGCACTGAAGCTTTCTTT
CDR3 protein: CASSQNRGVGTEAFF

clone size: .
D gene: .
V gene: TRBV5-1
J gene: TRBJ2-6
CDR3 DNA: TGCGCCAGCAGCAGGGTGGGCTCTGGGGCCAACGTCCTGACTTTC
CDR3 protein: CASSRVGSGANVLTF

clone size: .
D gene: TRBD2
V gene: TRBV19
J gene: TRBJ2-7
CDR3 DNA: TGTGCCAGTAGTCCGATTAGCGGGATGGTCTACGAGCAGTACTTC
CDR3 protein: CASSPISGMVYEQYF

clone size: .
D gene: TRBD1
V gene: TRBV7-9
J gene: TRBJ2-7
CDR3 DNA: TGTGCCAGCAGCGACAGGGTAACCTACGAGCAGTACTTC
CDR3 protein: CASSDRVTYEQYF

clone size: .
D gene: .
V gene: TRBV27
J gene: TRBJ2-7
CDR3 DNA: TGTGCCACCCATCGACGGGACGGATACGAGCAGTACTTC
CDR3 protein: CATHRRDGYEQYF

clone size: .
D gene: TRBD2
V gene: TRBV29-1
J gene: TRBJ2-5
CDR3 DNA: TGCAGCGTCGGGAGGTTAGCGGGAGTGGGAGAGACCCAGTACTTC
CDR3 protein: CSVGRLAGVGETQYF

clone size: .
D gene: TRBD2
V gene: TRBV7-2
J gene: TRBJ2-3
CDR3 DNA: TGTGCCAGCAGCTTAGCCCAGCGGGGGCCCCCCCCAGATACGCAGTATTTT
CDR3 protein: CASSLAQRGPPPDTQYF

clone size: .
D gene: TRBD1
V gene: TRBV7-9
J gene: TRBJ2-7
CDR3 DNA: TGTGCCAGCAGCTTTGGACAGGGGGCCGCGAACGAGCAGTACTTC
CDR3 protein: CASSFGQGAANEQYF

clone size: .
D gene: TRBD2
V gene: TRBV4-1
J gene: TRBJ2-7
CDR3 DNA: TGCGCCAGCAGCCAAAAGACTAGCGACTTTCCCTACGAGCAGTACTTC
CDR3 protein: CASSQKTSDFPYEQYF

clone size: .
D gene: TRBD1
V gene: TRBV18
J gene: TRBJ1-3
CDR3 DNA: TGTGCCAGCACCAGGACAGGGGTTGGAAACACCATATATTTT
CDR3 protein: CASTRTGVGNTIYF

clone size: .
D gene: TRBD2
V gene: TRBV4-1
J gene: TRBJ2-3
CDR3 DNA: TGCGCCAGCAGCCAACCGACTAGCGGGATAACAGATACGCAGTATTTT
CDR3 protein: CASSQPTSGITDTQYF

clone size: once
D gene: .
V gene: TRBV7-5
J gene: TRBJ2-7
CDR3 DNA: TGTGTCAGAAGCTTAGGAGATCGCTACGAGCAGTACTTC
CDR3 protein: CVRSLGDRYEQYF

clone size: .
D gene: .
V gene: TRBV6-5
J gene: TRBJ1-3
CDR3 DNA: TGTGCCAGCAGTTTGGGACGGGGCTCTGGAAACACCATATATTTT
CDR3 protein: CASSLGRGSGNTIYF

clone size: .
D gene: .
V gene: TRBV28
J gene: TRBJ1-2
CDR3 DNA: TGTGCCAGCAGTCTTAAAGCCTCCCGAGGCTACACCTTC
CDR3 protein: CASSLKASRGYTF

clone size: .
D gene: .
V gene: TRBV7-8
J gene: TRBJ2-7
CDR3 DNA: TGTGCCAGCAGCTTGAGACGAACACAGGGCTACGAGCAGTACTTC
CDR3 protein: CASSLRRTQGYEQYF

clone size: .
D gene: .
V gene: TRBV29-1
J gene: TRBJ2-3
CDR3 DNA: TGCAGCGGGGGCAGGGCGGGTACAGATACGCAGTATTTT
CDR3 protein: CSGGRAGTDTQYF

clone size: .
D gene: TRBD1
V gene: TRBV10-3
J gene: TRBJ2-3
CDR3 DNA: TGTGCCTCAGCGAGACAGGGAACGGATACGCAGTATTTT
CDR3 protein: CASARQGTDTQYF

clone size: .
D gene: TRBD1
V gene: TRBV19
J gene: TRBJ1-1
CDR3 DNA: TGTGCCAGTAGTACGACAGGGAGTGGGAACACTGAAGCTTTCTTT
CDR3 protein: CASSTTGSGNTEAFF

clone size: few
D gene: TRBD1
V gene: TRBV18
J gene: TRBJ1-5
CDR3 DNA: TGTGCCAGCTCACCACAGGGACAGATGCCCCAGCATTTT
CDR3 protein: CASSPQGQMPQHF

clone size: .
D gene: .
V gene: TRBV9
J gene: TRBJ1-4
CDR3 DNA: TGTGCCAGCAGCGTAGGTTCTGAGACAGGCGAAAAACTGTTTTTT
CDR3 protein: CASSVGSETGEKLFF

clone size: .
D gene: .
V gene: TRBV28
J gene: TRBJ2-5
CDR3 DNA: TGTGCCAGCAGTGGGCCGCAACAAGAGACCCAGTACTTC
CDR3 protein: CASSGPQQETQYF

clone size: once
D gene: TRBD2
V gene: TRBV6-5
J gene: TRBJ2-2
CDR3 DNA: TGTGCTAGCGGGGCTCTCGGTCAGGTTACCGGGGAGCTGTTTTTT
CDR3 protein: CASGALGQVTGELFF

clone size: .
D gene: .
V gene: TRBV6-5
J gene: TRBJ2-7
CDR3 DNA: TGTGCCAGCAGTTACTCGAGGGAGGCAACCTACGAGCAGTACTTC
CDR3 protein: CASSYSREATYEQYF

clone size: .
D gene: TRBD1
V gene: TRBV9
J gene: TRBJ2-2
CDR3 DNA: TGTGCCAGCAGCGCGCGACAGGGTGAAACCGGGGAGCTGTTTTTT
CDR3 protein: CASSARQGETGELFF

clone size: .
D gene: .
V gene: TRBV5-1
J gene: TRBJ1-1
CDR3 DNA: TGCGCCAGCAGCTTGGCCAGAGGTGGCACTGAAGCTTTCTTT
CDR3 protein: CASSLARGGTEAFF

clone size: once
D gene: .
V gene: TRBV30
J gene: TRBJ2-5
CDR3 DNA: TGTGCCTGGAGTGAAGACAACCTTCAAGAGACCCAGTACTTC
CDR3 protein: CAWSEDNLQETQYF

clone size: .
D gene: TRBD2
V gene: TRBV6-1
J gene: TRBJ2-7
CDR3 DNA: TGTGCCAGCAGTGCCTCGAGCGGGAGATCCTACGAGCAGTACTTC
CDR3 protein: CASSASSGRSYEQYF

clone size: once
D gene: .
V gene: TRBV27
J gene: TRBJ2-7
CDR3 DNA: TGTGCCAGCAGTTCATACTACGAGCAGTACTTC
CDR3 protein: CASSSYYEQYF

clone size: .
D gene: TRBD1
V gene: TRBV4-2
J gene: TRBJ1-4
CDR3 DNA: TGTGCCAGCAGCCAAACGGGACAGGAATTCCTGTTTTTT
CDR3 protein: CASSQTGQEFLFF

clone size: .
D gene: TRBD1
V gene: TRBV7-2
J gene: TRBJ1-6
CDR3 DNA: TGTGCCAGCAGCACGAGACAGGGTGGGCATAATTCACCCCTCCACTTT
CDR3 protein: CASSTRQGGHNSPLHF

clone size: .
D gene: .
V gene: TRBV28
J gene: TRBJ1-5
CDR3 DNA: TGTGCCGGGGCGGGGTCACTCAATCAGCCCCAGCATTTT
CDR3 protein: CAGAGSLNQPQHF

clone size: .
D gene: .
V gene: TRBV14
J gene: TRBJ1-2
CDR3 DNA: TGTGCCAGCAGCCGGGGGGGCCTCGTCGGTTGGGGCTACACCTTC
CDR3 protein: CASSRGGLVGWGYTF

clone size: .
D gene: TRBD1
V gene: TRBV11-2
J gene: TRBJ1-2
CDR3 DNA: TGTGCCAGCAGCCTACAGGGGGAATATGGCTACACCTTC
CDR3 protein: CASSLQGEYGYTF

clone size: .
D gene: TRBD1
V gene: TRBV6-5
J gene: TRBJ1-1
CDR3 DNA: TGTGCCAGCAGTTCCGGGACAGGGGGAAACACTGAAGCTTTCTTT
CDR3 protein: CASSSGTGGNTEAFF

clone size: .
D gene: TRBD1
V gene: TRBV5-6
J gene: TRBJ1-4
CDR3 DNA: TGTGCCAGCAGTTCCCAGGGGGTCGGAAAACTGTTTTTT
CDR3 protein: CASSSQGVGKLFF

clone size: once
D gene: TRBD1
V gene: TRBV5-5
J gene: TRBJ2-7
CDR3 DNA: TGTGCCAGCAGCTTATCGGGACAGCCCTACGAGCAGTACTTC
CDR3 protein: CASSLSGQPYEQYF